Included here is one T cell receptor beta chain sequence, with context. This clonotype has just a few counts. Its cognate antigen has yet to be identified. One base away there is no much larger clone; base qualities are not given. The sample originates from a study of human T cells and chemical hapten exposure (dated by TCRdb to the early 2020s). With regard to the full study: For sensitization, 2% DPC in acetone was applied to a 2 cm by 2 cm area of upper inner arm skin. Blood samples were taken from patients before sensitization (week 0) and then at 2, 6 and about 24 weeks after DPC sensitization. Patch tests used Finn chambers with 0.01% DPC on the upper back, scored after 6 days by International Contact Dermatitis Research Group standards. Libraries were pooled for sequencing, and variation in per-sample TCR yields was attributed mainly to small differences in library volumes within the pool. Throughout the study period of roughly five months, patients also received therapeutic DPC doses to the scalp every week. Most of the patients in the cohort were female, and the cohort covered alopecia areata with under or over 50% scalp involvement, alopecia totalis and alopecia universalis. About 29 alopecia patients gave blood for TCR sequencing at one to four time points (pre-sensitization, 2, 6 and 24 weeks). Peripheral blood TCR repertoire changes were tracked in vivo in alopecia patients during primary and secondary sensitization to the hapten diphenylcyclopropenone (DPC).

The CDR3, cysteine through phenylalanine, is 13 amino acids long. The CDR3 DNA has 39 bases and is translated from base 1. Looking up the germline V gene yields CDR1 SGHRS and CDR2 YFSETQ. Deletion took 6 bases off V and 8 bases off J, with a span of 16 bases between the germline ends. Library method: RACE. For sequencing, a NextSeq 500 was employed. Library preparation attached unique molecular identifiers to individual cDNA molecules for quantitative, reproducible TCR counting. Both TCR alpha and TCR beta chains were sequenced from each blood RNA sample. In the source study's methods: A median of around 100,000 TCRs per sample was observed, with a range of 23,224 to 690,600. V, J and CDR3 annotation of the TCR reads was performed with the Decombinator software suite. For PS versus PT1 abundance plots, all samples were subsampled to the same number of TCRs (28,000). TCRs were defined as expanded if absent before sensitization and observed at least eight times at the 2-week time point. Starting from the raw public reads, TCRdb applied fastp trimming at Q25, assembled clones with MiXCR and retained in-frame beta chains. Each CDR3 protein appears once, grouped with its most common genes and DNA. Here the V and J calls rest on TCRdb's processing, not on the authors' analysis. This sample is represented by tens of thousands of distinct CDR3 sequences; approximately 11% of them were singletons. The top ten clones comprise around 3.7% of the sample.

In the paper's terms, the time point label means: patch test 3, about 24 weeks after DPC sensitization. Interpreted using the paper, the treatment or condition label stands for: therapeutic diphenylcyclopropenone sensitization with weekly scalp DPC. Blood at each patch-test visit was drawn before the patch test was applied. Eligible patients were aged 18 to 70, diagnosed with alopecia, deemed suitable for DPC therapy, and excluded if pregnant. Total RNA was extracted from unfractionated whole blood collected in Tempus Blood RNA tubes. What the study reported, not specific to this receptor: A positive correlation was found between the number of PT1 expanded TCRs and patch test score, with significance reached at thresholds 8, 16 and 32 but not 4. Because every patient had alopecia, a presumed autoimmune disease, the patients' immune response might differ from that of healthy individuals. Significantly more large CDR3 similarity clusters were formed by expanded TCRs than by pre-sensitization or healthy control sets, consistent with antigen-driven responses. After repeated subsampling, changes were observed in the strength of the expansion versus patch-test correlation and in the threshold at which the correlation became significant. No change with DPC sensitization was found in the number of TCRs above 1 in 1000 frequency, and no evidence of global repertoire structure alterations was found.

The sequence joins TRBV5-1 to TRBJ2-3, with a weak D call of TRBD2 (7 bases match). The TCR was taken from a woman between 45 and 65 years old with alopecia areata. Some clones in this sample may be carry-over from other donors' samples. The sample in question was whole blood, obtained in connection with sensitization to the hapten diphenylcyclopropenone (DPC). At the DNA level, the sequence is TGCGCCAGCACCCCGGGGGGCGCAGTTACGCAGTATTTT. This encodes CASTPGGAVTQYF. With all but the CDR3 taken from the reference TRBV5-1 and TRBJ2-3 genes, the full variable domain is: KAGVTQTPRYLIKTRGQQVTLSCSPISGHRSVSWYQQTPGQGLQFLFEYFSETQRNKGNFPGRFSGRQFSNSRSEMNVSTLELGDSALYLCASTPGGAVTQYFGPGTRLTVL.